The present entry profiles one T cell receptor (beta chain) with its context. In this sample, this clonotype turned up many times. It has no known antigen specificity. No base quality values were provided; no much bigger clone lies one nucleotide off. The CDR3 sequence holds 12 residues, the cysteine and phenylalanine included. Solely the CDR3 DNA is kept, with 36 bases framed from the first base. As encoded in the germline V gene, CDR1 is MDHEN while CDR2 is SYDVKM. V loses 5 bases, J loses 8 bases, and the germline ends lie 11 bases apart. The method behind the library was 5' RACE. This sample was sequenced with an Illumina HiSeq 2500. A second PCR of about 6 to 11 cycles was performed with a sample-barcoded 5' primer and a J-beta primer mix. A template-switch 5' adaptor carrying 12 random nucleotides introduced a unique molecular identifier onto each TCR beta cDNA molecule. Each sample yielded at least 3 million CDR3-containing paired-end reads. The Mint cDNA synthesis kit, primed by a TRBC-specific oligonucleotide, was used to synthesize first-strand cDNA from all RNA. Following uracil-DNA glycosylase treatment, all cDNA underwent a first 18-cycle PCR with the universal primers M1SS and BC2_uni_R. In the source study's methods: For normalization, 1 million high-quality reads, each with a distinct molecular identifier, were randomly selected from each sample. Reads with shared molecular identifiers were discarded instead of being binned into consensus sequences. CDR3 identification, clonotype clustering and error correction used MiTCR with a Q25 quality threshold and the strictest error-elimination algorithm. Lower-bound total TCR beta diversity was estimated with a nonparametric unseen species model using Euler transformation. The public reads were run again by TCRdb, first through fastp at Q25 and then through MiXCR, and only productive beta chains were kept. Duplicate CDR3 protein sequences are folded into a single record with the most common DNA and genes. Here the V and J calls rest on TCRdb's processing, not on the authors' analysis. The sample table holds 630,000 or so distinct CDR3 sequences, of which around 31% were seen once. The leading ten clones occupy approximately 15% of the sample.

The roughly 39 donors, aged roughly 6 to 90 years, were systemically healthy Caucasian individuals from Russia. Each donor gave 9 to 10 milliliters of peripheral blood, collected into EDTA-treated Vacutainer tubes. Ficoll-Paque density-gradient centrifugation was used to isolate PBMCs, with at least 6 million per sample. Total RNA, at least 6 micrograms per sample, was extracted from PBMCs with Trizol reagent. For every donor, an aliquot of PBMCs went through flow cytometry to measure the percentages of naive CD45RAhigh/CD27high T cells. The data derive from a study of blood T cells in healthy people across ages (dated by TCRdb to 2014 to 2015). Regarding the complete study: Template switching captured roughly one uniquely barcoded TCR beta cDNA molecule per two T cells in model experiments. For two donors (one aged 18 to 30 and one aged 80 or older), the study analyzed two additional independent replicas of 1 million unique cDNA reads from the same blood draw. To avoid experimental bias, donors of different ages were randomly spread across the sequencing lanes. To track age-related changes in TCR beta repertoire diversity, the study relied on deep sequencing normalized with unique cDNA molecular identifiers. Donors were grouped into four age groups: young (average 16 years), middle-aged (about 38), aged (around 66) and long-lived (roughly 80). Points the paper makes about the study in general: Compared with the aged group, the long-lived group had more naive CD4+ T cells, fewer expanded clones and increased TCR diversity, suggesting age selection. A strong correlation was found between observed TCR beta diversity and the percentage of naive T cells measured by flow cytometry. Because profiling used bulk unsorted PBMCs, naive and antigen-experienced compartments could not be compared conclusively. Because donor CMV infection status was unknown, age-related changes in expanded clonotypes were potentially confounded. Estimates of total diversity based on one million sequenced T cells were considered lower bounds and underestimates. Observed TCR beta diversity per million T cells fell roughly linearly with age, and a significant reduction was already apparent by age roughly 40.

This chain joins TRBV28 to TRBJ2-3; the D gene cannot be named for sure. Sequenced sample: blood. The TCR originated in a woman aged 80 or over in good health. The DNA sequence is as follows: TGTGCCAGCAGTCCAGAGCATGGTACGCAGTATTTT. Its protein reads: CASSPEHGTQYF.